The 26 T cell receptor beta chains in this list originate from one sample, sequenced in a study of technical replicates of blood from a handful of donors. This table comes from immunoSEQ multiplex PCR, and its TCRdb copy is limited to in-frame clones, with some not included. The sample holds approximately 95,000 clones, roughly 95% seen once. The sample was T cells isolated from PBMCs. These receptors all stem from a human donor in good health.

This rearrangement joins TRBV6-4 to TRBJ1-2; TRBD1 matches at 8 bases. Germline V gene lookup returns CDR1 MRHNA and CDR2 SNTAGT. The CDR3 loop spans 13 amino acids. V lost 2 bases, J lost 9 bases, and 5 bases stayed unmatched. The CDR3 sequence: CASSDPRQGCYTF. The CDR3 region has the DNA TGTGCCAGCAGTGACCCTCGACAGGGGTGCTACACCTTC.

CDR3 sequence reads: CASSLVGAGLSTDTQYF. CDR3 DNA: TGTGCCAGCAGCCTGGTCGGGGCGGGATTAAGCACAGATACGCAGTATTTT. V usage is TRBV2 and J usage is TRBJ2-3, with D perhaps matching TRBD2 (6 bases). CDR1 is SNHLY, CDR2 FYNNEI, per germline. The V and J ends lost 6 bases and 0 bases respectively, with 19 bases between them. The CDR3 spans 17 residues.

CDR3 amino acids: CASSNRQAPIEAFF. The CDR3 coding sequence is TGTGCCAGCAGTAACAGACAGGCGCCAATCGAAGCTTTCTTT. The V gene is TRBV6-5, the J gene TRBJ1-1; D may be TRBD1 (6 bases). The CDR3 totals 14 residues. The V gene lost 5 bases and the J gene lost 8 bases, with 18 bases spanning the gap. CDR1 and CDR2 from the germline V gene are MNHEY and SVGAGI.

V and J are TRBV5-6 and TRBJ1-2; D is unclear. This CDR3 is built from 12 residues. In germline, CDR1 is SGHDT, CDR2 YYEEEE. The V end was cut by 0 bases, the J end by 6 bases, with 6 bases between. CDR3 residues: CASSLVRDGYTF. The CDR3 nucleotides read TGTGCCAGCAGCTTGGTGCGGGATGGCTACACCTTC. Full variable domain (outside the CDR3, taken from reference TRBV5-6 and TRBJ1-2): DAGVTQSPTHLIKTRGQQVTLRCSPKSGHDTVSWYQQALGQGPQFIFQYYEEEERQRGNFPDRFSGHQFPNYSSELNVNALLLGDSALYLCASSLVRDGYTFGSGTRLTVV.

This sequence joins TRBV7-9 and TRBJ2-1, with a weak D call TRBD2 (6 bases). The CDR3 covers 13 residues. CDR1 is SEHNR and CDR2 is FQNEAQ in the germline V gene (reference sequence). V was trimmed by 1 base and J by 15 bases, leaving 16 bases between them. DNA of the CDR3: TGTGCCAGCAGCTTAGGTTTGCAGGGTAGCGGGTTCTTC. It is translated as CASSLGLQGSGFF.

The chain employs TRBV28 and TRBJ1-3; 7 bases map to TRBD1. The CDR3 loop spans 15 amino acids. The trim removed 2 bases at V and 5 bases at J, leaving 6 bases unmatched. The germline V gene has CDR1 MDHEN and CDR2 SYDVKM. CDR3 sequence: CASSLTGTARNTIYF. CDR3 nucleotides: TGTGCCAGCAGTTTAACCGGGACAGCAAGAAACACCATATATTTT.

The rearrangement uses TRBV15 and TRBJ1-1, with D maybe TRBD1 (5 bases). The CDR3 length is 13 residues. Germline loops: CDR1 LNHNV, CDR2 YYDKDF (reference sequence). V lost 7 bases, J lost 1 base, and 10 bases lay in between. CDR3 in DNA: TGTGCCACCAACCCGACAGAGAACACTGAAGCTTTCTTT. This codes for CATNPTENTEAFF.

V and J are TRBV7-3 and TRBJ2-7; TRBD2 matches 7 bases. CDR3 size: 14 residues. The junction had 3 bases not matched to a gene; V was cut back by 2 bases and J by 2 bases. CDR1 is SGHTA, CDR2 FQGTGA, per germline. In DNA form, the CDR3 reads TGTGCCAGCAGCTTATCTAGCGGCGCCTACGAGCAGTACTTC. Translated: CASSLSSGAYEQYF. Looking up the rest from reference TRBV7-3 and TRBJ2-7 gives the full variable domain: GAGVSQTPSNKVTEKGKYVELRCDPISGHTALYWYRQSLGQGPEFLIYFQGTGAADDSGLPNDRFFAVRPEGSVSTLKIQRTERGDSAVYLCASSLSSGAYEQYFGPGTRLTVT.

The chain uses TRBV9 and TRBJ2-5; D perhaps matches TRBD1 (6 bases). The better agreement between TRBJ2-7 and the DNA end casts doubt on the J call. Germline loops: CDR1 SGDLS, CDR2 YYNGEE. This CDR3 spans 15 amino acids. CDR3 protein: CASSAGHLSSYEQYF. In nucleotides, the CDR3 is TGTGCCAGCAGCGCGGGACATCTTAGCTCCTACGAGCAGTACTTC.

The chain recombines TRBV2 with TRBJ2-1, with 11 bases lining up with TRBD2. The CDR3 sequence is 15 residues long. V was pared by 3 bases and J by 2 bases, with 0 bases of the junction left unmatched. The germline V gene has CDR1 SNHLY and CDR2 FYNNEI. CDR3 loop: CASSEGLAAYNEQFF. In DNA form, the CDR3 reads TGTGCCAGCAGTGAGGGACTAGCGGCCTACAATGAGCAGTTCTTC.

J is TRBJ1-1 and V is TRBV29-1, with D possibly matching TRBD1 (5 bases). In germline, CDR1 is SQVTM, CDR2 ANQGSEA. Trimming pared 2 bases from V and 10 bases from J, leaving 17 bases between. This CDR3 has 13 amino acids. As DNA, the CDR3 is TGCAGCGTTGAATTCAGGGAGGAGTGGGGAGCTTTCTTT. Protein: CSVEFREEWGAFF.

The V gene is TRBV10-3, the J gene TRBJ2-7, with TRBD2 as a possible D gene (6 bases). V gave up 6 bases and J gave up 2 bases, with 14 bases separating them. CDR1 is ENHRY, CDR2 SYGVKD, per germline. The CDR3 totals 14 residues. CDR3 in amino acids: CAISRERLPYEQYF. In DNA, the CDR3 is TGTGCCATCAGCCGGGAGCGGTTACCCTACGAGCAGTACTTC.

The chain couples TRBV7-9 to TRBJ2-1, with TRBD2 matching 8 bases. Germline trimming cut 4 bases from V and 0 bases from J; bases unmatched to any gene: 2. Germline V gene data show CDR1 as SEHNR and CDR2 as FQNEAQ (reference sequence). The CDR3 has 15 residues. The CDR3 sequence is CASSSGTSSYNEQFF. The CDR3 bases are TGTGCCAGCAGCTCCGGGACTAGCTCCTACAATGAGCAGTTCTTC.

The V call is TRBV9, the J call TRBJ2-5; unclear D gene. CDR1 is SGDLS, CDR2 YYNGEE, per germline. V was clipped by 1 base and J by 2 bases, with 9 bases between them. There are 14 residues in the CDR3. CDR3 sequence (DNA): TGTGCCAGCAGCGTATCCACTACACAAGAGACCCAGTACTTC. Translated: CASSVSTTQETQYF.

V is TRBV6-6 and J is TRBJ2-7; TRBD1 agrees at 7 bases. The ends lost 4 bases at V and 1 base at J; junction bases unmatched: 4. Germline loops: CDR1 MNHNY, CDR2 SVGAGI (reference sequence). The CDR3 has 14 residues. CDR3 nucleotides: TGTGCCAGCAGTTCGACAGGGAGATCCTACGAGCAGTACTTC. Protein sequence: CASSSTGRSYEQYF.

This clone was counted a single time. The J gene is TRBJ2-1, the V gene TRBV28, with 11 bases identical to TRBD2. Germline assignment: CDR1 MDHEN and CDR2 SYDVKM. V lost 3 bases and J lost 7; bases outside the gene matches: 5. CDR3 length: 15 residues. As DNA, the CDR3 is TGTGCCAGCAGTTTCACTAGCGGGAGTATTAATGAGCAGTTCTTC. Protein sequence: CASSFTSGSINEQFF.

This chain links TRBV28 with TRBJ2-7; the D is unclear. This CDR3 region has 16 residues. Deletions cut 6 bases from V and 3 bases from J, with 21 bases between. Per germline, CDR1 MDHEN and CDR2 SYDVKM. The CDR3 DNA sequence: TGTGCCAGCAGCCCCCCACTTGGGCAGGCGCTCTACGAGCAGTACTTC. Its protein product is CASSPPLGQALYEQYF.

The CDR3 region has the DNA TGTGCCATCAGTGGGGGTCAGGGTGCAGAGACCCAGTACTTC. Protein product: CAISGGQGAETQYF. V gene TRBV10-3 combines with J gene TRBJ2-5; D may be TRBD1 (5 bases). V was shortened by 4 bases and J by 4 bases, with 13 bases between the two germline ends. CDR1 is ENHRY, CDR2 SYGVKD, per germline. The CDR3 covers 14 residues.

V is TRBV29-1 and J is TRBJ1-3, with D perhaps matching TRBD1 (6 bases). CDR1 and CDR2 from the germline V gene are SQVTM and ANQGSEA. The CDR3 sequence is 11 residues long. V lost 3 bases and J 8 bases, leaving 8 bases between the germline ends. The CDR3 coding sequence is TGCAGCGTTGACAGGGGAGACACCATATATTTT. Translation gives CSVDRGDTIYF. Full variable domain (missing parts from reference TRBV29-1 and TRBJ1-3): SAVISQKPSRDICQRGTSLTIQCQVDSQVTMMFWYRQQPGQSLTLIATANQGSEATYESGFVIDKFPISRPNLTFSTLTVSNMSPEDSSIYLCSVDRGDTIYFGEGSWLTVV.

The genes are TRBV19 and TRBJ2-1; no clear D. Germline-derived CDR1 and CDR2 are LNHDA and SQIVND (reference sequence). The V gene lost 7 bases and the J gene lost 2 bases, with 6 bases spanning the gap. The CDR3 runs 12 residues. The CDR3: CASTDTYNEQFF. The CDR3 region has the DNA TGTGCCAGTACCGACACCTACAATGAGCAGTTCTTC.

V gene TRBV30 combines with J gene TRBJ2-6, with 9 bases lining up with TRBD1. J gave up 4 bases and V 5 bases, and 9 bases lay outside the gene matches. This CDR3 is 16 amino acids long. Germline loops: CDR1 GTSNPN, CDR2 SVGIG (reference sequence). The CDR3 region has the DNA TGTGCCTGGGACCGGGACAGGGCTAGAGGGGCCAACGTCCTGACTTTC. Encoded protein: CAWDRDRARGANVLTF.

The J gene is TRBJ2-3, the V gene TRBV2; 9 bases align to TRBD2. Trimming took 8 bases from V and 5 from J; bases not matched to a gene: 11. The CDR3 extends over 15 amino acids. Germline V gene sequence: CDR1 SNHLY, CDR2 FYNNEI. CDR3 protein: CASRGSAGGGDTQYF. DNA of the CDR3: TGTGCCAGCCGGGGATCCGCGGGAGGGGGAGATACGCAGTATTTT. The full variable domain, in which reference TRBV2 and TRBJ2-3 provide the parts outside the CDR3, is EPEVTQTPSHQVTQMGQEVILRCVPISNHLYFYWYRQILGQKVEFLVSFYNNEISEKSEIFDDQFSVERPDGSNFTLKIRSTKLEDSAMYFCASRGSAGGGDTQYFGPGTRLTVL.

This rearrangement joins TRBV15 to TRBJ1-1; the D gene is possibly TRBD1 (5 bases). This CDR3 region has 14 residues. Trimming left V 1 base short and J 3 bases short, with 9 bases between. CDR1 LNHNV and CDR2 YYDKDF come from the germline V gene (reference sequence). CDR3 sequence (DNA): TGTGCCACCAGCAGAGGAGGGGAGGACACTGAAGCTTTCTTT. Protein product: CATSRGGEDTEAFF.

This clone was picked up a small number of times. The chain joins TRBV6-5 to TRBJ2-7; a possible D gene is TRBD2 (6 bases). Germline V gene lookup returns CDR1 MNHEY and CDR2 SVGAGI. The CDR3 sequence is 13 residues long. V lost 2 bases and J lost 3, with 8 bases in between. CDR3 nucleotide sequence: TGTGCCAGCAGTTACGGCGGGAACTACGAGCAGTACTTC. As protein: CASSYGGNYEQYF.

As DNA, the CDR3 is TGTGCCAGCAGTCCAACAAGGGGGGGAAACACCATATATTTT. Translation gives CASSPTRGGNTIYF. V gene TRBV25-1 combines with J gene TRBJ1-3, with D perhaps matching TRBD1 (6 bases). The CDR3 loop spans 14 amino acids. V dropped 5 bases and J dropped 4 bases, with 12 bases sitting between them. Germline-derived CDR1 and CDR2 are MGHDK and SYGVNS.

CDR3 DNA sequence: TGTGCCAGCAGCTTACTAACAGGGATGGTAGAGACCCAGTACTTC. Protein: CASSLLTGMVETQYF. The V gene is TRBV7-9, the J gene TRBJ2-5, with D possibly TRBD1 on 6 matching bases. The germline V gene encodes CDR1 SEHNR and CDR2 FQNEAQ (reference sequence). V gave up 2 bases and J gave up 4 bases, with 14 bases separating them. The CDR3 contains 15 residues.